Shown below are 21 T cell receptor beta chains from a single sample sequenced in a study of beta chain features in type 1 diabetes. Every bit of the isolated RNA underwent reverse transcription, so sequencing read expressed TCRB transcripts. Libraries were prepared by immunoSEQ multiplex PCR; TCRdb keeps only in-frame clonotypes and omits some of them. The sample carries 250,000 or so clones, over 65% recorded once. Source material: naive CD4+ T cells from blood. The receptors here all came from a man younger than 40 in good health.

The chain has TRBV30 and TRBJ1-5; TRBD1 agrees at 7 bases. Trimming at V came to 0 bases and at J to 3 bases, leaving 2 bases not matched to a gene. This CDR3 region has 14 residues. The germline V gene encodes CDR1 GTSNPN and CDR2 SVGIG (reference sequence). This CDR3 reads CAWSVQGLNQPQHF. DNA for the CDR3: TGTGCCTGGAGTGTACAGGGGCTCAATCAGCCCCAGCATTTT.

The CDR3 here is CATALSRDMNTEAFF. CDR3 DNA: TGTGCCACTGCGCTCTCCAGGGACATGAACACTGAAGCTTTCTTT. The rearrangement joins TRBV15 to TRBJ1-1; D is perhaps TRBD1 (6 bases). The CDR3 extends over 15 amino acids. V was cut by 9 bases and J by 0 bases, with 17 bases left in between. Germline values: CDR1 LNHNV, CDR2 YYDKDF (reference sequence).

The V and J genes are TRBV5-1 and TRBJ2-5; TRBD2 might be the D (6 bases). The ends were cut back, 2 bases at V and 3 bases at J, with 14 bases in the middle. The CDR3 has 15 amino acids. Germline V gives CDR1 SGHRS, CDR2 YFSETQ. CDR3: CASSFGTGGKETQYF. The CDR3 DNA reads TGCGCCAGCAGCTTCGGCACCGGGGGTAAAGAGACCCAGTACTTC.

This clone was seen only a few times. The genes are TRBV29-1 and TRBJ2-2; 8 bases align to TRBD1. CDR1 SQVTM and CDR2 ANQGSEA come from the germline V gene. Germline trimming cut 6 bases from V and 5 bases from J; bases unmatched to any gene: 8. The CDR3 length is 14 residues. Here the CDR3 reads CSVVQGAHTGELFF. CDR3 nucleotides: TGCAGCGTGGTGCAGGGGGCTCATACCGGGGAGCTGTTTTTT.

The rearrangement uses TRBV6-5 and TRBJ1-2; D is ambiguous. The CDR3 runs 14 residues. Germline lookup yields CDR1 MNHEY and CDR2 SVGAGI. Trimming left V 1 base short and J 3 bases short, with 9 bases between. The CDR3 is CASSYWKGDYGYTF. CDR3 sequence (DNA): TGTGCCAGCAGTTACTGGAAGGGTGACTATGGCTACACCTTC.

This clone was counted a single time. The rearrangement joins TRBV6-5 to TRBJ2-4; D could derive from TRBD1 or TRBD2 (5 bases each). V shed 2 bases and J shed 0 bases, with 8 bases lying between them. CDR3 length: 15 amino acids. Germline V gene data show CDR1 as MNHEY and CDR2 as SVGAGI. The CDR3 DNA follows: TGTGCCAGCAGTTACGGGGGATTAGCCAAAAACATTCAGTACTTC. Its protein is CASSYGGLAKNIQYF.

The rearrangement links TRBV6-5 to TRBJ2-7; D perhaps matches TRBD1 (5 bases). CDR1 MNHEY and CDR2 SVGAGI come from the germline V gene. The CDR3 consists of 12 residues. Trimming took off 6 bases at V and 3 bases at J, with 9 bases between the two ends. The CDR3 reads CASSSTGYEQYF. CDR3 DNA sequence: TGTGCCAGCAGCTCTACAGGCTACGAGCAGTACTTC.

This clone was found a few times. The CDR3 loop is CAFSQGTASGNTIYF. The CDR3, as DNA: TGTGCCTTCAGCCAAGGGACAGCCTCTGGAAACACCATATATTTT. The V call is TRBV30, the J call TRBJ1-3; 7 bases fit TRBD1. CDR1 and CDR2 from the germline V gene are GTSNPN and SVGIG (reference sequence). V shed 7 bases and J 0 bases; nucleotides not matched to a gene: 9. The CDR3 loop spans 15 amino acids.

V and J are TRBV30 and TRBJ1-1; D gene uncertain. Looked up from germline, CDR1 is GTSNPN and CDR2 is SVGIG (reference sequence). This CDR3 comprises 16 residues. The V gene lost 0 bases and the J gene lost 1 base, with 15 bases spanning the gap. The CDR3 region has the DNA TGTGCCTGGAGTGTGTTAGTCGGGAGAGCGAACACTGAAGCTTTCTTT. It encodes CAWSVLVGRANTEAFF.

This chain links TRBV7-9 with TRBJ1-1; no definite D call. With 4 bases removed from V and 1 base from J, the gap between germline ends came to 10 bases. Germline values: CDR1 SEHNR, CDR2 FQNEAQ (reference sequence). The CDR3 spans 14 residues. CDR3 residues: CASSSRRENTEAFF. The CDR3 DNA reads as TGTGCCAGCAGCTCCCGGAGGGAGAACACTGAAGCTTTCTTT.

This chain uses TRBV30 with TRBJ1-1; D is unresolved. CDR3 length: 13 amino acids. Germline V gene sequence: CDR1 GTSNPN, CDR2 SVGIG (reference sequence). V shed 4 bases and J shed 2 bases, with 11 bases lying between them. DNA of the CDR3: TGTGCCTGGAACTTGATATTAAACACTGAAGCTTTCTTT. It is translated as CAWNLILNTEAFF.

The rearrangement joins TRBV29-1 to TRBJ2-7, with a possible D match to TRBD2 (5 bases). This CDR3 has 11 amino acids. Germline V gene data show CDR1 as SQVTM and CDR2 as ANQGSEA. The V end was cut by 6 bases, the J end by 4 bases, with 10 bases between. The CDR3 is CSVRRGYEQYF. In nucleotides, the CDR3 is TGCAGCGTAAGACGGGGTTACGAGCAGTACTTC.

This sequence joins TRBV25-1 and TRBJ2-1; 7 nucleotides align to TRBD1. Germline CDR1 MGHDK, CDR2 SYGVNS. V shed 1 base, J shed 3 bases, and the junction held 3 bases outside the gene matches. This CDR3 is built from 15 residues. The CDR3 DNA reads TGTGCCAGCAGTGAATCGGGACAGCTCTACAATGAGCAGTTCTTC. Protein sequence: CASSESGQLYNEQFF.

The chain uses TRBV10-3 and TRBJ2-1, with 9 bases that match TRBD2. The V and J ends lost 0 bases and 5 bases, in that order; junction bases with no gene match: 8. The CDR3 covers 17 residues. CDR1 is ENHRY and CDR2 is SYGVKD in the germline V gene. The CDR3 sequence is CAISESGLAVGHNEQFF. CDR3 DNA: TGTGCCATCAGTGAGTCGGGACTAGCAGTGGGGCACAATGAGCAGTTCTTC.

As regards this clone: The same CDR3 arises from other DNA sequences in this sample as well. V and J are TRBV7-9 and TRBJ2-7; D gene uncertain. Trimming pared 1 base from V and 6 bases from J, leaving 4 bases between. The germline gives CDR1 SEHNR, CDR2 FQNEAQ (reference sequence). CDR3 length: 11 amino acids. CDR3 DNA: TGTGCCAGCAGCTTAGTAGGCGAGCAGTACTTC. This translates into CASSLVGEQYF.

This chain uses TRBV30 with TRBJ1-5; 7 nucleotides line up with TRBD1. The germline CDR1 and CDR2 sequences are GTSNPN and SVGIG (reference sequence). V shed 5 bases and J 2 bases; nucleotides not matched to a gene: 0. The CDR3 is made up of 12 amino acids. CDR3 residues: CAWDRGNQPQHF. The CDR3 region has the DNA TGTGCCTGGGACAGGGGCAATCAGCCCCAGCATTTT.

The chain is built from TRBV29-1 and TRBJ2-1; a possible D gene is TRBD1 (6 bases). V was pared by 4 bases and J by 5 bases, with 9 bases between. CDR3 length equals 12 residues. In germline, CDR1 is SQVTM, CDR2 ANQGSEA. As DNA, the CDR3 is TGCAGCGTTGTGCCAGGGGACAATGAGCAGTTCTTC. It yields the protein CSVVPGDNEQFF.

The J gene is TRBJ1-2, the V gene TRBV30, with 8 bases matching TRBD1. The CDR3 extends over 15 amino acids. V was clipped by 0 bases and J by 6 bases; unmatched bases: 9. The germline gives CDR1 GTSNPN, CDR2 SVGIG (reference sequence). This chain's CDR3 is CAWSVLGQGMDGYTF. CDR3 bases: TGTGCCTGGAGTGTACTAGGACAGGGAATGGATGGCTACACCTTC. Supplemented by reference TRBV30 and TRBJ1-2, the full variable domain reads SQTIHQWPATLVQPVGSPLSLECTVEGTSNPNLYWYRQAAGRGLQLLFYSVGIGQISSEVPQNLSASRPQDRQFILSSKKLLLSDSGFYLCAWSVLGQGMDGYTFGSGTRLTVV.

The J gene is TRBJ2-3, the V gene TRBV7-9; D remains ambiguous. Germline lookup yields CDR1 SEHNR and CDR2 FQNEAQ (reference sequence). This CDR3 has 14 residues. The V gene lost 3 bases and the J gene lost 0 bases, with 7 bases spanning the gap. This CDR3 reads CASSFLDSTDTQYF. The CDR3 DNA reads TGTGCCAGCAGCTTCCTGGACAGCACAGATACGCAGTATTTT.

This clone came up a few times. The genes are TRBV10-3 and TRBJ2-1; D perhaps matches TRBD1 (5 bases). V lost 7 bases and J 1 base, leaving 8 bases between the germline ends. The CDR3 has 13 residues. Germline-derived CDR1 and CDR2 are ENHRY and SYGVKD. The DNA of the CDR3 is TGTGCCATCAACACAGGTTCCTACAATGAGCAGTTCTTC. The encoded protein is CAINTGSYNEQFF.

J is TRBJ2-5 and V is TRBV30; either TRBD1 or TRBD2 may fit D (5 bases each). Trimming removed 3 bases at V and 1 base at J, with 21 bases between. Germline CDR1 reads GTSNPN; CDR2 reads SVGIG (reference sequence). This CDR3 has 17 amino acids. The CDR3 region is CAWRARLGVVTQETQYF. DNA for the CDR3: TGTGCCTGGAGGGCCCGACTGGGGGTGGTGACCCAAGAGACCCAGTACTTC.